This T cell receptor beta chain was sequenced in a study of T-cell reconstitution after alpha-beta-depleted transplantation in children (dated by TCRdb to 2016 to 2017). At the level of the whole study: Using TCR repertoire profiling, the study quantitatively followed how T-cell immune reconstitution unfolded in children after TCRalphabeta/CD19-depleted allogeneic hematopoietic cell transplantation.

Library preparation used PCR. Sequencing used an Illumina HiSeq 2500. TCR library preparation used molecular barcoding, with unique molecular identifiers applied to normalize quantification of the TCRbeta repertoire. The raw public reads went through TCRdb reprocessing: fastp at Q25, MiXCR clone calling, in-frame beta chains kept. Every entry covers one CDR3 protein and lists the most common genes and DNA from its rows. Recorded for this sample are about 610,000 distinct CDR3 sequences; about 10% of them occurred a single time. Clones ranked in the top ten supply about 4% of the sample. This clonotype has a count of ten or more. This receptor's antigen is unknown. No clone much larger than this one lies a single base away; base qualities are absent. For this chain, trimming is 5 bases at the V end and 2 bases at the J end, and the number of junction bases without a gene match is 10. From the germline V gene, CDR1 is SGHVS and CDR2 is FQNEAQ. Including cysteine and phenylalanine, the CDR3 has 17 amino acids. The only DNA kept is the CDR3, 51 bases in frame from the first base.

Sequencing used PBMCs from the stem cell graft donor, obtained from the stem cell graft. This chain joins TRBV7-8 to TRBJ1-1; TRBD1 fits 11 bases in the junction. The sequence derives from a human donor who donated a stem cell graft to a child with acute myeloid leukemia. The DNA reads as follows: TGTGCCAGCAGCAACCCGGACAGGGGGCCGTCTAACACTGAAGCTTTCTTT. Its amino acids are CASSNPDRGPSNTEAFF.